Here is one T cell receptor (beta chain) with its context. The specificity of this receptor is unknown. The record has no base qualities; no much larger clone is one base away. The donors were people with melanoma. The record originates from a study of CD4+ T cells in melanoma (dated by TCRdb to between 2022 and 2023). The study in broad terms: The study investigated neoantigen-specific CD4+ T cells in human melanoma. Results and caveats for the whole study, not just this receptor: Neoantigen-specific CD4+ T cells in melanoma were reported to have a range of differentiation states. Neoantigen-specific CD4+ T cells were reported to be correlated with the function of CD8+ T cells, macrophages and B cells.

Receptor amplification or capture employed the immunoSEQ multiplex PCR assay. What TCRdb holds here is the immuneACCESS table cut down to in-frame rearrangements. Part of the clones is not present; checked against another copy, under half of the missing clones reflect an unresolved V gene, and the others are unexplained. This sample lists 13,000 to 15,000 clones; about 71% were detected once. Of the sample, about 18% is held by the ten largest clones. The junction carries 11 bases between V and J, which are trimmed by 11 bases and 0 bases respectively. From cysteine to phenylalanine, the CDR3 is 14 amino acids long. The kept DNA is CDR3 alone, 42 bases in frame from the first base. The CDR1 and CDR2 encoded by the germline V gene (reference sequence) are MNHEY and SMNVEV.

The chain joins TRBV27 to TRBJ1-6, with the D segment identity uncertain. Sequencing input: cells from a culture (not recorded whether cultured in vitro). The sequence was collected from a human donor with melanoma. The DNA sequence reads TGTGCCGCCGGAACGAGCTCCTATAATTCACCCCTCCACTTT. This sequence encodes CAAGTSSYNSPLHF.